Below are 20 T cell receptor beta chains sequenced from a single sample in a study of regulatory T cells in long-lasting Graves disease. Regarding time point: newly diagnosed GD, antithyroid drugs for less than 3 months. RNA isolated from PBMCs was used to make the TCR library. Libraries of TCR beta came from iRepertoire HTBI primers plus Arm-PCR of CDR3 regions. TCRdb processed the multiplex PCR reads anew with MiXCR; each CDR3 protein has one entry. The repertoire has hundreds of thousands of distinct CDR3 sequences, around 15% of them found once; the top ten carry about 18%. Separately, the same data were catalogued under a study of T cells in Graves' hyperthyroidism and ophthalmopathy.

Here the sequenced sample was peripheral blood mononuclear cells (PBMCs), taken at new diagnosis, from a patient treated with antithyroid drugs. Receptor source: a woman aged 25 to 39 with Graves disease.

This clonotype came up many times. The CDR3, as DNA: TGTGCCACCTACAACTCTGGAAACACCATATATTTT. It yields the protein CATYNSGNTIYF. The chain is built from TRBV19 and TRBJ1-3, with D hard to call. In germline, CDR1 is LNHDA, CDR2 SQIVND (reference sequence). Trimming removed 10 bases at V and 0 bases at J, with 7 bases between. The CDR3 length is 12 residues.

There are many counts of this clonotype. This chain uses TRBV2 with TRBJ1-1, with 7 bases fitting TRBD1. CDR3 length: 13 residues. Germline CDR1 reads SNHLY; CDR2 reads FYNNEI. The V and J ends lost 10 bases and 0 bases, in that order; junction bases with no gene match: 5. Here the CDR3 DNA reads TGTGCCATACAGGGGACAATGAACACTGAAGCTTTCTTT. As protein: CAIQGTMNTEAFF.

The chain combines TRBV4-1 with TRBJ2-3; 9 positions match TRBD2. Germline values: CDR1 MGHRA, CDR2 YSYEKL. The CDR3 has 16 residues. The trim removed 4 bases at V and 2 bases at J, leaving 7 bases unmatched. CDR3 bases: TGCGCCAGCAGCCGCAGGGGCGGGGGGGTCACAGATACGCAGTATTTT. Its translation is CASSRRGGGVTDTQYF.

For this clonotype: The DNA is omitted, as the CDR3 cannot be located on it reliably, and the CDR3 follows TCRdb's listing. The chain links TRBV12-3 or TRBV12-4 to TRBJ1-5. Including both end residues, the CDR3 is 13 amino acids long. Here the CDR3 reads CASSFGEGLPQHF.

This clonotype came up many times. The J gene is TRBJ1-5, the V gene TRBV20-1; perhaps TRBD1 as D (5 bases). Trimming removed 1 base at V and 3 bases at J, with 10 bases between. Germline V gives CDR1 DFQATT, CDR2 SNEGSKA (reference sequence). The CDR3 is 14 amino acids. CDR3: CSARGGGYNQPQHF. The CDR3 region has the DNA TGCAGTGCTAGAGGGGGGGGGTACAATCAGCCCCAGCATTTT.

The V and J genes are TRBV5-1 and TRBJ2-2; TRBD2 agrees at 8 bases. The ends lost 0 bases at V and 0 bases at J; junction bases unmatched: 10. Germline CDR1 SGHRS, CDR2 YFSETQ. This CDR3 comprises 19 residues. CDR3 in amino acids: CASSLAMSGGASNTGELFF. The CDR3 region has the DNA TGCGCCAGCAGCTTGGCCATGAGCGGGGGCGCCTCGAACACCGGGGAGCTGTTTTTT. Full variable domain (rest looked up from reference TRBV5-1 and TRBJ2-2): KAGVTQTPRYLIKTRGQQVTLSCSPISGHRSVSWYQQTPGQGLQFLFEYFSETQRNKGNFPGRFSGRQFSNSRSEMNVSTLELGDSALYLCASSLAMSGGASNTGELFFGEGSRLTVL.

The rearrangement links TRBV12-3 or TRBV12-4 to TRBJ2-3, with 9 nucleotides matching TRBD1. There are 16 residues in the CDR3. V dropped 7 bases and J dropped 0; count of bases not matched to a gene: 8. The CDR3, as DNA: TGTGCCAGCACCGGTTGGACAGGGGTTAGCACAGATACGCAGTATTTT. Translated, it gives CASTGWTGVSTDTQYF.

In this sample, this clonotype turned up a few times. V is TRBV28 and J is TRBJ2-7; 9 positions match TRBD1. The germline V gene encodes CDR1 MDHEN and CDR2 SYDVKM. V dropped 8 bases and J dropped 6; count of bases not matched to a gene: 8. The CDR3 has 13 amino acids. The CDR3 region has the DNA TGTGCCAGCCGAGGGACAGGGTCGGGCGAGCAGTACTTC. Amino acids: CASRGTGSGEQYF.

This clonotype was counted ten times or more. The chain couples TRBV5-1 to TRBJ2-7, with 7 nucleotides matching TRBD2. The ends lost 5 bases at V and 2 bases at J; junction bases unmatched: 13. The CDR3 loop spans 16 amino acids. CDR1 and CDR2 from the germline V gene are SGHRS and YFSETQ. CDR3 bases: TGCGCCAGCAGTTATCACATGGGGACTATAACCTACGAGCAGTACTTC. Its protein is CASSYHMGTITYEQYF.

The V gene is TRBV20-1, the J gene TRBJ2-3; 10 bases are shared with TRBD2. V gave up 0 bases and J gave up 4 bases; unmatched junction bases: 16. Germline CDR1 and CDR2: DFQATT and SNEGSKA (reference sequence). CDR3 size: 19 residues. The CDR3 here is CSARDSPGGAGGGADTQYF. CDR3 bases: TGCAGTGCTAGAGATTCCCCCGGTGGAGCGGGAGGGGGGGCAGATACGCAGTATTTT.

At least ten counts were recorded for this clonotype. The J gene is TRBJ1-1, the V gene TRBV12-3 or TRBV12-4; D uncertain. Trimming shortened V by 2 bases and J by 2 bases, and 9 bases separated the two germline ends. The CDR3 runs 14 residues. In DNA form, the CDR3 reads TGTGCCAGCAGTTTATTCGGCAGCAACACTGAAGCTTTCTTT. Translating it yields CASSLFGSNTEAFF.

CDR3 DNA sequence: TGTGCCAGCAGTGTGGGGACAGGAAACCTTGCCTACGAGCAGTACTTC. Translation gives CASSVGTGNLAYEQYF. The chain recombines TRBV9 with TRBJ2-7, with TRBD1 matching 8 bases. Germline-derived CDR1 and CDR2 are SGDLS and YYNGEE. The CDR3 has 16 amino acids. V dropped 5 bases and J dropped 2; count of bases not matched to a gene: 12.

This clonotype appeared many times. The chain couples TRBV11-2 to TRBJ2-7; D remains unclear. V was trimmed by 6 bases and J by 8 bases, leaving 14 bases between them. Germline loops: CDR1 SGHAT, CDR2 FQNNGV. This CDR3 region has 12 residues. CDR3 coding DNA: TGTGCCAGCAGGTCACCCCCCCCCCAGCAGTACTTC. Amino acid sequence: CASRSPPPQQYF. Full variable domain (remainder filled in from reference TRBV11-2 and TRBJ2-7): EAGVAQSPRYKIIEKRQSVAFWCNPISGHATLYWYQQILGQGPKLLIQFQNNGVVDDSQLPKDRFSAERLKGVDSTLKIQPAKLEDSAVYLCASRSPPPQQYFGPGTRLTVT.

This clonotype has more than one count but fewer than ten. The chain links TRBV6-1 to TRBJ2-3, with D unclear. The V and J ends lost 7 bases and 11 bases respectively, with 4 bases between them. CDR1 is MNHNS and CDR2 is SASEGT in the germline V gene. This CDR3 comprises 8 residues. This chain's CDR3 is CASNGQYF. CDR3 in DNA: TGTGCCAGCAACGGGCAGTATTTT.

V usage is TRBV7-3 and J usage is TRBJ2-1; D remains ambiguous. CDR1 and CDR2 (germline): SGHTA, FQGTGA. This CDR3 has 14 amino acids. V shed 2 bases and J shed 8 bases, with 13 bases lying between them. CDR3 sequence: CASSLGLSQHEQFF. CDR3 DNA sequence: TGTGCCAGCAGCTTAGGCCTCTCCCAGCATGAGCAGTTCTTC. Combining the CDR3 with reference TRBV7-3 and TRBJ2-1 gives the whole variable domain GAGVSQTPSNKVTEKGKYVELRCDPISGHTALYWYRQSLGQGPEFLIYFQGTGAADDSGLPNDRFFAVRPEGSVSTLKIQRTERGDSAVYLCASSLGLSQHEQFFGPGTRLTVL.

There are a few counts of this clonotype. The chain uses TRBV11-2 and TRBJ2-7; no clear D gene. The V end was cut by 4 bases, the J end by 4 bases, with 11 bases between. Germline V gene lookup returns CDR1 SGHAT and CDR2 FQNNGV. This CDR3 has 13 residues. Here the CDR3 reads CASSSSDEYEQYF. In nucleotides, the CDR3 is TGTGCCAGCAGCTCCTCGGACGAGTACGAGCAGTACTTC.

A few counts support this clonotype. A much larger clone lies one base from this, so it may be a read error. CDR3 loop: CASSMRLVKSLGNEQLF. For the CDR3, the DNA is TGTGCCAGCAGCATGAGACTAGTAAAGTCCCTTGGCAATGAGCAGCTCTTC. This sequence joins TRBV7-2 and TRBJ2-1; TRBD2 might be the D (6 bases). CDR1 and CDR2 from the germline V gene are SGHTA and FQGNSA. The CDR3 runs 17 residues. The full variable domain, completed using reference TRBV7-2 and TRBJ2-1, is GAGVSQSPSNKVTEKGKDVELRCDPISGHTALYWYRQSLGQGLEFLIYFQGNSAPDKSGLPSDRFSAERTGGSVSTLTIQRTQQEDSAVYLCASSMRLVKSLGNEQLFGPGTRLTVL.

This clonotype was observed a handful of times. CDR3 region: CASSLFWGAANEKLFF. The CDR3 nucleotides are TGTGCCAGCAGCTTGTTTTGGGGGGCTGCTAATGAAAAACTGTTTTTT. This rearrangement joins TRBV5-5 to TRBJ1-4, with a possible D match to TRBD1 (6 bases). Germline V gives CDR1 SGHKS, CDR2 YYEKEE (reference sequence). The CDR3 loop spans 16 amino acids. V dropped 1 base and J dropped 3 bases, with 13 bases sitting between them.

The sample holds many counts of this clonotype. One end of the junction is discordant with germline, which a read error may explain. The chain links TRBV27 to TRBJ1-1, with D possibly being TRBD1 (5 bases). Germline V gene data show CDR1 as MNHEY and CDR2 as SMNVEV (reference sequence). This CDR3 has 15 residues. In DNA form, the CDR3 reads TGTACCAGCAGCTCATACGGGACGGGGAACACTGAAGCTTTCTTT. Translation gives CTSSSYGTGNTEAFF.

This clonotype was observed many times. The V call is TRBV2, the J call TRBJ1-2, with D tentatively TRBD1 (5 bases). Germline V lookup: CDR1 SNHLY, CDR2 FYNNEI. CDR3 length equals 13 residues. V dropped 6 bases and J dropped 7 bases, with 15 bases sitting between them. The DNA for the CDR3 is TGTGCCAGCAGCTCCGGGGCAAGCCCTGGCTACACCTTC. Translation: CASSSGASPGYTF.